The present T cell receptor (beta chain) was sequenced within a study of blood T cells in healthy people across ages. Alongside a J-beta primer mix, a sample-barcoded 5' primer served in a second PCR lasting about 7 to 11 cycles. TCRdb re-called the 5' RACE reads with MiXCR, one entry per CDR3 protein. The sample yields roughly 2 million distinct CDR3 sequences, roughly 50% seen once. Study results and caveats: Measured against age, TCR beta diversity per million T cells decreased in a roughly linear manner.

Every donor contributed roughly 10 milliliters of peripheral blood by blood draw. In its sample, this clonotype was seen a few times. Its antigen is currently unknown. The TCR was taken from a woman aged 40-49 years in good health. Sequenced: blood.

The CDR3 region is CATNIGGASETQYF. CDR3 DNA sequence: TGTGCCACCAACATCGGAGGGGCTTCTGAGACCCAGTACTTC. The chain couples TRBV15 to TRBJ2-5, with D perhaps TRBD2 (6 bases). V dropped 7 bases and J dropped 5 bases, with 17 bases sitting between them. In germline, CDR1 is LNHNV, CDR2 YYDKDF (reference sequence). This CDR3 has 14 amino acids.